This T cell receptor (beta chain) is drawn from a study of cytomegalovirus exposure and HLA in healthy donors. Study-wide background: In terms of ancestry, the Caucasian-associated cluster contained around 79% of the approximately 400 genotyped donors. Findings of the study overall: Certain sequence variants were highly shared and formed a cluster, and this cluster was likely a sequencing artifact.

There are 14 residues in the CDR3. Trimming took off 4 bases at V and 2 bases at J, with 13 bases between the two ends. CDR1 is SGHRS and CDR2 is YFSETQ in the germline V gene. 60 Vbeta and 13 Jbeta primers were used in PCR. Assay used: immunoSEQ multiplex PCR; TCRdb lists only in-frame clones, some missing. The profile shows fewer than 200,000 clones, roughly 81% of them singletons. With respect to this clone: The target antigen is unknown.

V and J are TRBV5-1 and TRBJ2-7; D is possibly TRBD2 (6 bases). The clonotype was recovered from a young man in good health and CMV-seropositive. Source material: PBMCs. Here the CDR3 DNA reads TGCGCCAGCAGCAAATTAGCGGAAACCTACGAGCAGTACTTC. It specifies CASSKLAETYEQYF.